This TCR beta chain was profiled in a study of blood T cells in healthy people across ages (dated by TCRdb to the mid-2010s). For the study in its entirety: In model experiments, template switching captured roughly one uniquely barcoded TCR beta cDNA molecule for every two T cells. The donors were split into four age groups: young (average 16 years), middle-aged (39), aged (more than 55) and long-lived (roughly 88). For two donors (one aged 18 to 29 and one aged 80 or older), the study analyzed two additional independent replicas of 1 million unique cDNA reads from the same blood draw. The study measured age-related changes in TCR beta repertoire diversity using deep sequencing normalized with unique cDNA molecular identifiers.

The library was made by 5' RACE. Sequencing used an Illumina HiSeq 2500. The second PCR ran for about 7 to 11 cycles and used a J-beta primer mix along with a sample-barcoded 5' primer. Each TCR beta cDNA molecule received a unique molecular identifier from a template-switch 5' adaptor carrying 12 random nucleotides. Each sample yielded at least 3 million CDR3-containing paired-end reads. First-strand cDNA was synthesized from all RNA with the Mint cDNA synthesis kit, primed by a TRBC-specific oligonucleotide. All cDNA was treated with uracil-DNA glycosylase and then went through a first 18-cycle PCR with the universal primers M1SS and BC2_uni_R. Turning to the authors' computational methods: For normalization, 1 million high-quality reads were randomly selected from each sample, with every read carrying a distinct molecular identifier. Reads sharing molecular identifiers were discarded rather than binned into consensus sequences. MiTCR, set to a Q25 quality threshold and the strictest error-elimination algorithm, was used for CDR3 identification, clonotype clustering and error correction. A nonparametric unseen species model using Euler transformation provided a lower-bound estimate of total TCR beta diversity. TCRdb cleaned the public reads at Q25 with fastp, built clones with MiXCR and kept in-frame beta chains. Rows merge per CDR3 protein into single entries with the most common DNA and genes. The V and J calls come from TCRdb's annotation, not from the publication. In all, the sample holds 600,000 to 900,000 distinct CDR3 sequences, and around 25% of those were seen once. The ten biggest clones cover 2.5% to 3.5% of the sample.

The CDR3 contains 14 residues, cysteine and phenylalanine counted. Only the CDR3 portion is preserved as DNA: 42 bases, with reading frame beginning at the first base. From the germline V gene (reference sequence), CDR1 is DFQATT and CDR2 is SNEGSKA. A distance of 14 bases separates the germline ends of V and J, which lose 2 bases and 4 bases respectively. The paper's findings and limits, for the study overall: Since profiling was done on bulk unsorted PBMCs, naive and antigen-experienced compartments could not be conclusively compared. Total diversity estimates from one million sequenced T cells were considered lower bounds and underestimates. Observed TCR beta diversity correlated strongly with the percentage of naive T cells measured by flow cytometry. Donor CMV infection status was unknown, potentially confounding age-related changes in expanded clonotypes. As age increased, observed TCR beta diversity per million T cells dropped in a roughly linear way, and a significant reduction was already evident by age about 40. Compared with the aged group, more naive CD4+ T cells, fewer expanded clones and increased TCR diversity were shown by the long-lived group, suggesting age selection.

Only one count was recorded for this clonotype. Its antigen has not been determined. The record has no base qualities; no much larger clone is one base away. The donors were 40 or so Caucasian individuals from Russia, aged roughly 6 to 90 years, who were systemically healthy. Each donor gave around 9 milliliters of peripheral blood, collected into EDTA-treated Vacutainer tubes. Ficoll-Paque density-gradient centrifugation was used to isolate PBMCs, with at least 6 million obtained per sample. Trizol reagent was used to extract total RNA from PBMCs, with at least 5.5 micrograms per sample. For every donor, flow cytometry on a PBMC aliquot measured the percentage of naive CD45RAhigh/CD27high T cells. This same sample was also part of a study on T cells of mothers and their children. Per that second paper: Donors were nine systemically healthy Caucasian individuals: three mothers and their six children. cDNA synthesis consumed the entire amount of extracted RNA, loaded at about 1.5 ug RNA in each 15 ul reaction. In the second PCR, the M1S primer added sample barcodes and 2-4 random nucleotides. Over 8 million TCR beta CDR3 reads came from each mother, compared with millions of reads from each child. TCR recombination output is similarly shaped by thymic selection in related and unrelated pairs, with a minor effect exerted by inherited differences. Normalized repertoire overlap was always slightly but never significantly higher in related than unrelated mother-child pairs. With a sensitivity of approximately 100 clones per million clonotypes, no persistent microchimeric T cell clones were detected. To look for features that set related mother-child pairs apart from unrelated individuals, the researchers ran deep NGS to compare the TCR beta repertoires of mothers and children. The mean age was 40 +/- 4 years for the mothers and approximately 11 +/- 4 years for the children. Libraries were sequenced on Illumina HiSeq 2000 with 100+100 nt paired-end reads after adapter ligation with NEBNext reagents. Mother and child libraries were prepared a month apart and sequenced in separate runs to prevent cross-contamination. Each donor had between 500,000 and 2,000,000 distinct TCR beta clonotypes identified. Naive TCR beta clonotypes were estimated from low-frequency clonotypes matched to each donor's FACS-determined naive share, without sorting.

The sample taken for sequencing was blood. The rearrangement joined TRBV20-1 to TRBJ2-5; a tentative D match to TRBD1 spans 5 bases. The TCR comes from a boy between 10 and 17 years old in good health. The DNA sequence follows: TGCAGTGCTAGAAGGCAGGGCTACGGAGAGACCCAGTACTTC. The encoded protein is CSARRQGYGETQYF.